These T cell receptor beta chains were read from a single sample in a study of breast tumors, draining lymph nodes, adjacent tissues. Each CDR3 protein gets one entry after TCRdb re-called the multiplex PCR reads with MiXCR. This table holds roughly 130,000 distinct CDR3 sequences, 15% to 20% found once. The sequenced material came from axillary lymph node tissue. All receptors come from a female donor with breast cancer. Some clones in this sample may be carry-over from other donors' samples. Each CDR3 is given with its conserved first and last residue. The D gene is left open where the match is weak. Size values are once, few and many counts, or a class for expanded clones, and some rows have none.

CDR3aa	CDR3nt	v_gene	j_gene	abundance	d_gene	len
CASTRTESLYNEQFF	TGTGCCAGCACACGGACCGAATCCCTCTACAATGAGCAGTTCTTC	TRBV7-9	TRBJ2-1	many	-	15
CASSYSPGGGYGYTF	TGTGCCAGCAGTTACTCACCAGGGGGTGGGTATGGCTACACCTTC	TRBV6-5	TRBJ1-2	many	TRBD1	15
CASSGNSGANVLTF	TGTGCCAGCAGTGGGAACTCTGGGGCCAACGTCCTGACTTTC	TRBV2	TRBJ2-6	-	-	14
CASSLSGSSYEQYF	TGCGCCAGCAGCTTAAGCGGGAGCTCCTACGAGCAGTACTTC	TRBV5-1	TRBJ2-7	many	TRBD2	14
CASSPGTLGDEQFF	TGTGCCAGCAGCCCCGGGACTCTAGGCGATGAGCAGTTCTTC	TRBV6-1	TRBJ2-1	few	-	14
CASRAGTMGNEQFF	TGTGCCAGCAGAGCCGGGACAATGGGCAATGAGCAGTTCTTC	TRBV28	TRBJ2-1	-	-	14
CASSSGPGQGLNSNQPQHF	TGTGCCAGCAGCTCGGGTCCGGGACAGGGTTTGAACAGCAATCAGCCCCAGCATTTT	TRBV5-6	TRBJ1-5	many	TRBD1	19
CSVPRVRVDEQFF	TGCAGCGTTCCAAGGGTGCGGGTCGATGAGCAGTTCTTC	TRBV29-1	TRBJ2-1	many	-	13
CASSPGQFNQPQHF	TGCGCCAGCAGCCCCGGACAGTTCAATCAGCCCCAGCATTTT	TRBV5-1	TRBJ1-5	many	-	14
CASSRQGDGYTF	TGTGCCAGCAGCCGACAGGGGGATGGCTACACCTTC	TRBV6-6	TRBJ1-2	many	TRBD1	12
CASSQEVGYEQYF	TGCGCCAGCAGCCAAGAAGTGGGCTACGAGCAGTACTTC	TRBV4-1	TRBJ2-7	many	-	13
CASSTDRGNEKLFF	TGTGCCAGCAGTACGGACAGGGGTAATGAAAAACTGTTTTTT	TRBV28	TRBJ1-4	few	TRBD1	14
CASSLSFRDGAFF	TGTGCCAGCAGTTTATCCTTCCGAGATGGAGCTTTCTTT	TRBV27	TRBJ1-1	-	-	13
CATSAAVNTGELFF	TGTGCCACCAGTGCAGCCGTCAACACCGGGGAGCTGTTTTTT	TRBV24-1	TRBJ2-2	many	-	14
CASKWGGTTGELFF	TGTGCCAGCAAGTGGGGGGGGACCACCGGGGAGCTGTTTTTT	TRBV6-2/TRBV6-3	TRBJ2-2	-	TRBD2	14
CSARVGGLFNIRYF	TGCAGTGCTAGAGTCGGGGGACTCTTCAACATTCGGTACTTC	TRBV20-1	TRBJ2-4	-	-	14
CASSSSRGASRNEQFF	TGTGCCAGCAGCTCATCGCGGGGGGCCAGCAGGAATGAGCAGTTCTTC	TRBV5-5	TRBJ2-1	many	TRBD2	16
CSARDGTSGPYEQYF	TGCAGTGCTAGAGATGGGACTAGCGGGCCCTACGAGCAGTACTTC	TRBV20-1	TRBJ2-7	many	TRBD2	15
CASSFNRGQETQYF	TGTGCCAGCAGTTTCAACAGGGGTCAAGAGACCCAGTACTTC	TRBV6-5	TRBJ2-5	many	TRBD1	14
CASSLGVSPYNSPLHF	TGTGCCAGCAGCTTAGGCGTGTCACCTTATAATTCACCCCTCCACTTT	TRBV11-2	TRBJ1-6	many	-	16
CASSQSPGSSNNSPLHF	TGTGCCAGCAGCCAATCCCCAGGGAGCTCGAATAATTCACCCCTCCACTTT	TRBV3-1	TRBJ1-6	many	-	17
CASSVDRGTYEQYF	TGTGCCAGCAGTGTGGACAGGGGTACCTACGAGCAGTACTTC	TRBV2	TRBJ2-7	many	TRBD1	14
CASSSGGRGRLDSPLHF	TGTGCCAGCAGTTCCGGGGGCAGGGGGCGGTTGGATTCACCCCTCCACTTT	TRBV12-3/TRBV12-4	TRBJ1-6	many	TRBD1	17